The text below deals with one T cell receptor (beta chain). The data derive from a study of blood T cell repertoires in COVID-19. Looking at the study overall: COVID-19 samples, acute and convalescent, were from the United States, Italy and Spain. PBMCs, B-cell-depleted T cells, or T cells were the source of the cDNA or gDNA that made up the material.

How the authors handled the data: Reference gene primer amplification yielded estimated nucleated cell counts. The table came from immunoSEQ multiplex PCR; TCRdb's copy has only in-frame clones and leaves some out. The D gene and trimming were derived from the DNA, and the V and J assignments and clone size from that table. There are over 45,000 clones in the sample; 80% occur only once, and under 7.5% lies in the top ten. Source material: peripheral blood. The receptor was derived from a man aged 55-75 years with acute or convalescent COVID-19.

CDR3 in DNA: TGTGCCAGCAGTCTTACAGGGATGCGCACCATATATTTT. Amino acid sequence: CASSLTGMRTIYF. This sequence joins TRBV2 and TRBJ1-3; D is perhaps TRBD1 (6 bases). This CDR3 has 13 amino acids. Germline CDR1 SNHLY, CDR2 FYNNEI. V was pared by 5 bases and J by 9 bases, with 14 bases between.